This T cell receptor (beta chain) is from a study of beta chain features in type 1 diabetes. Study observations and caveats: The study notes PCR might favor shorter templates equally in patients and controls. Compared with healthy donors, patients appeared to share more similar naive, central memory and regulatory TCRB repertoires.

Concerning this clone itself: The antigen remains undetermined. This CDR3 fails to terminate in the conserved phenylalanine or tryptophan, so it likely reflects a read error.

CD45RO/CCR7/CD25/CD127/CD95/CD27 staining was used to isolate CD4+ naive, central memory, regulatory and stem cell-like memory cells by sorting. V lost 3 bases, J lost 6 bases, and 9 bases lay in between. This CDR3 is 13 amino acids long. CDR1 is KGHSH and CDR2 is LQKENI in the germline V gene. Isolated RNA was reverse transcribed in full, so expressed TCRB transcripts were sequenced. The table came from immunoSEQ multiplex PCR; TCRdb's copy has only in-frame clones and leaves some out. The sample yields hundreds of thousands of clones, roughly 13% seen once. The specimen was naive CD4+ T cells from blood. The sequence was obtained from a man younger than 35 in good health. This chain joins TRBV18 and TRBJ1-5; the D is unclear. The CDR3 loop is CASSPRDGQPQHL. CDR3 in DNA: TGTGCCAGCTCACCGCGGGATGGTCAGCCCCAGCATCTT.